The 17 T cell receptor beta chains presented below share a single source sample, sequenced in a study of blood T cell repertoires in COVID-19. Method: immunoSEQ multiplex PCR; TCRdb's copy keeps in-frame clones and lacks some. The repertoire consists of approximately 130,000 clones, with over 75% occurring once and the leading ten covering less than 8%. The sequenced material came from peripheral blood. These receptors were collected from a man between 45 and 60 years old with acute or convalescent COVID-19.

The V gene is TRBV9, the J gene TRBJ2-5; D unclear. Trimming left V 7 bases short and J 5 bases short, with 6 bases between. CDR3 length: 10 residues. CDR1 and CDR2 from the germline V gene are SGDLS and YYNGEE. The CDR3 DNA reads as TGTGCCAGCCTGAGGGAGACCCAGTACTTC. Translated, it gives CASLRETQYF.

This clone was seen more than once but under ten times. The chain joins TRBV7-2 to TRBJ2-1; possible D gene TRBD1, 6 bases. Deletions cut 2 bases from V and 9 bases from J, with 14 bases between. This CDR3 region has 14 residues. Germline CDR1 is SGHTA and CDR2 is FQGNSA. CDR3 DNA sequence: TGTGCCAGCAGCTTATTGCATGGCAGGGGTGAGCAGTTCTTC. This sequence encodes CASSLLHGRGEQFF.

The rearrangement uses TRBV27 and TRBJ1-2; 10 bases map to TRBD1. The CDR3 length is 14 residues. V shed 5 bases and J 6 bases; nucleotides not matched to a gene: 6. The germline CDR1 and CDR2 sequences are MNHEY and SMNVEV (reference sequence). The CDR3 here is CASSLRDRGDGYTF. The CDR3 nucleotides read TGTGCCAGCAGTCTCAGGGACAGGGGTGATGGCTACACCTTC.

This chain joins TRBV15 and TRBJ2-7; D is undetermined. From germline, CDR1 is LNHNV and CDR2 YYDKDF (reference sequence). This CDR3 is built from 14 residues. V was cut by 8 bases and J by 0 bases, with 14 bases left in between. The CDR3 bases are TGTGCCACCCTCCCTCCCCCTCCCTCCTACGAGCAGTACTTC. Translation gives CATLPPPPSYEQYF.

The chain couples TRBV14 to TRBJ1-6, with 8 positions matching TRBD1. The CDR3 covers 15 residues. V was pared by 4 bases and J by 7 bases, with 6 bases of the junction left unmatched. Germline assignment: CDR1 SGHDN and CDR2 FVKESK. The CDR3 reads CASSLETGVNSPLHF. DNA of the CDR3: TGTGCCAGCAGCCTAGAGACAGGGGTAAATTCACCCCTCCACTTT.

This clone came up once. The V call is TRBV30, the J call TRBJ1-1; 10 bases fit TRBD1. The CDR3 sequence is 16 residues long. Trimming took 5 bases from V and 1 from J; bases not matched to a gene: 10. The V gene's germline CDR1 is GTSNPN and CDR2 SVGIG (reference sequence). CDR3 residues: CAWGVIRQGANTEAFF. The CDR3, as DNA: TGTGCCTGGGGGGTAATTAGACAGGGGGCGAACACTGAAGCTTTCTTT. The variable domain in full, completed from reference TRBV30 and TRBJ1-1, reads SQTIHQWPATLVQPVGSPLSLECTVEGTSNPNLYWYRQAAGRGLQLLFYSVGIGQISSEVPQNLSASRPQDRQFILSSKKLLLSDSGFYLCAWGVIRQGANTEAFFGQGTRLTVV.

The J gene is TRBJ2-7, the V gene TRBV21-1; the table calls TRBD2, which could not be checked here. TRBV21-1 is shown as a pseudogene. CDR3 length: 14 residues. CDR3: CASWPGLAAYEQYF. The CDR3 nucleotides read TGTGCCAGTTGGCCGGGACTAGCGGCCTACGAGCAGTACTTC.

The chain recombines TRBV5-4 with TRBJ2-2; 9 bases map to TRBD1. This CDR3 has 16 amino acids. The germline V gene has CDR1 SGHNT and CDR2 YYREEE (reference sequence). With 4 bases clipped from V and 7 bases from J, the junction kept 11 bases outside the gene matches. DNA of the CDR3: TGTGCCAGCAGCAAGACAGGGGGAGTTTATGGCGGGGAGCTGTTTTTT. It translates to CASSKTGGVYGGELFF.

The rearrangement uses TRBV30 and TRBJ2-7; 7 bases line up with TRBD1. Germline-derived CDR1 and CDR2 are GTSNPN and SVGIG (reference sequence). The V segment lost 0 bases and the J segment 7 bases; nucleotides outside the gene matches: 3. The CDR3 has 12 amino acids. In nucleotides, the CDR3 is TGTGCCTGGAGTGTGACAGGGTGGGAGCAGTACTTC. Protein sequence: CAWSVTGWEQYF.

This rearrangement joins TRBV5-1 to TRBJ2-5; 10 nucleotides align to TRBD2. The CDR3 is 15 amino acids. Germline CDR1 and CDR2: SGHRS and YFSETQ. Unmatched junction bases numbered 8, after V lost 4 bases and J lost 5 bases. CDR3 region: CASSPQAGGFETQYF. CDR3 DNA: TGCGCCAGCAGCCCCCAAGCGGGAGGGTTCGAGACCCAGTACTTC.

CDR3 coding DNA: TGTGCCAGCAGTGAAGAGACAGGGGGCAGGACAGATACGCAGTATTTT. This sequence encodes CASSEETGGRTDTQYF. The chain recombines TRBV6-1 with TRBJ2-3; the match to TRBD1 covers 10 bases. After removal of 1 base from V and 3 bases from J, the junction contained 4 bases not matched to a gene. The CDR3 consists of 16 residues. CDR1 and CDR2 (germline): MNHNS, SASEGT.

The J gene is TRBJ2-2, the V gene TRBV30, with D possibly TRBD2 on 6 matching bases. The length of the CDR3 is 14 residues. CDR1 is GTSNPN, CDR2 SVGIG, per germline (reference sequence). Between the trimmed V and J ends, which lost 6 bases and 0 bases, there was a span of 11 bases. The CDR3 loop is CACTGTANTGELFF. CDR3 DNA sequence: TGTGCCTGCACCGGGACTGCGAACACCGGGGAGCTGTTTTTT.

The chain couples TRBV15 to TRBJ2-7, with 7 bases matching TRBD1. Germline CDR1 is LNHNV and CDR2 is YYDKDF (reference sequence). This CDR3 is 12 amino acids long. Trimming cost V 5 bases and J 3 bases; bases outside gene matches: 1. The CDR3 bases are TGTGCCACCAGCGCAGGGGGCTACGAGCAGTACTTC. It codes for CATSAGGYEQYF.

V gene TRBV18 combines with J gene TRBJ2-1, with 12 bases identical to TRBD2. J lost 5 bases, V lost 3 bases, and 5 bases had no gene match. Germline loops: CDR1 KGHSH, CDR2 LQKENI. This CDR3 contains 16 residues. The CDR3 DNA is TGTGCCAGCTCACCCCCGACTAGCGGGGGCAACAATGAGCAGTTCTTC. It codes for CASSPPTSGGNNEQFF.

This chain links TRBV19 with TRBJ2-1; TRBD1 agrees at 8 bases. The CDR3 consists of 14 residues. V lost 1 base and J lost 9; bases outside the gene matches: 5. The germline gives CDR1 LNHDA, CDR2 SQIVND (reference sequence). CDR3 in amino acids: CASSIGTGFSEQFF. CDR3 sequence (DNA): TGTGCCAGTAGTATAGGGACAGGGTTTAGTGAGCAGTTCTTC.

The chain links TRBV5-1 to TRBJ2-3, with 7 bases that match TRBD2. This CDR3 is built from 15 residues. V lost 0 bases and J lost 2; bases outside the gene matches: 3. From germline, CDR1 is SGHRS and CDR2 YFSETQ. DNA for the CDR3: TGCGCCAGCAGCTTGGGGACTAGGGACACAGATACGCAGTATTTT. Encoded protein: CASSLGTRDTDTQYF. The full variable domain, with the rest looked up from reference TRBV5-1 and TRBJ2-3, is KAGVTQTPRYLIKTRGQQVTLSCSPISGHRSVSWYQQTPGQGLQFLFEYFSETQRNKGNFPGRFSGRQFSNSRSEMNVSTLELGDSALYLCASSLGTRDTDTQYFGPGTRLTVL.

The CDR3 region is CASSVTTGPHKSAYEQYF. CDR3 bases: TGCGCCAGCAGTGTCACCACAGGACCACACAAGTCAGCCTACGAGCAGTACTTC. This rearrangement joins TRBV10-1 to TRBJ2-7, with D possibly matching TRBD1 (5 bases). CDR3 length equals 18 residues. Germline-derived CDR1 and CDR2 are WNHNN and SYGVQD (reference sequence). V gave up 4 bases and J gave up 2 bases, with 24 bases separating them.